The rows below give T cell receptor beta chains drawn from one sample of a study of blood T cell repertoires in COVID-19. Using immunoSEQ multiplex PCR, the repertoire was profiled, and TCRdb retains in-frame clones only, with some absent. The profile covers 150,000 to 200,000 clones, with around four fifths appearing a single time and around 1% taken by the ten largest. Sequenced: peripheral blood. These receptors originate from a man between 60 and 75 years old with COVID-19, enrolled during active disease. CDR3s include the opening cysteine and the closing phenylalanine or tryptophan.

j_gene | v_gene | CDR3aa
TRBJ1-1 | TRBV12-3/TRBV12-4 | CASSFGRREAFF
TRBJ1-2 | TRBV5-6 | CASTPGSDIYGYTF
TRBJ2-2 | TRBV2 | CASSLLGDTGELFF
TRBJ1-4 | TRBV28 | CASSLNQIQEKLFF
TRBJ1-1 | TRBV6-4 | CASSEAQPTIQNTEAFF
TRBJ1-2 | TRBV3-1/TRBV3-2 | CASSPDPERAYGYTF
TRBJ1-6 | TRBV5-4 | CASSAGGGASQSPLHF
TRBJ2-1 | TRBV7-9 | CASSSPVGRETNEQFF
TRBJ2-7 | TRBV19 | CASSISGTGYEQYF
TRBJ2-5 | TRBV5-1 | CASSLGTVGLETQYF
TRBJ1-3 | TRBV9 | CASSAGPTKVTPGNTIYF
TRBJ1-6 | TRBV4-3 | CASSQDPAGISSPLHF
TRBJ1-2 | TRBV27 | CASHHRSGTGLYGYTF
TRBJ2-6 | TRBV7-9 | CASSNRDRGPSGANVLTF
TRBJ2-7 | TRBV5-1 | CASSAEGTSGSLEQYF
TRBJ1-5 | TRBV19 | CASSPRESQPQHF
TRBJ1-1 | TRBV19 | CASSFDRRTTEAFF
TRBJ1-5 | TRBV4-1 | CASSQGTGNSQPQHF
TRBJ1-2 | TRBV2 | CASSESVGYTF
TRBJ1-3 | TRBV9 | CASSLRDRGTPGNTIYF
TRBJ2-1 | TRBV7-9 | CASSSGTGVYNEQFF
TRBJ1-2 | TRBV5-1 | CASSTDPGTGPYGYTF
TRBJ2-4 | TRBV18 | CASSPMIKGQGANIQYF
TRBJ2-1 | TRBV10-2 | CASTPSSPYNEQFF
TRBJ1-6 | TRBV19 | CASSIEQVGSPLHF
TRBJ2-1 | TRBV5-4 | CASRGGLGAGGDEQFF
TRBJ1-3 | TRBV7-8 | CASSFQARYSSGNTIYF
TRBJ2-7 | TRBV9 | CASSVGQGAYEQYF
TRBJ2-7 | TRBV13 | CASSLAGPYEQYF
TRBJ2-7 | TRBV5-1 | CASSPGTVDEQYF
TRBJ1-1 | TRBV30 | CAWKPGTPRGAFF
TRBJ1-5 | TRBV18 | CASSSPGREPQHF
TRBJ1-1 | TRBV30 | CAWRTETGGTEAFF
TRBJ2-7 | TRBV30 | CAWSAGAIYEQYF
TRBJ1-1 | TRBV5-4 | CASSLAGDMNTEAFF
TRBJ1-6 | TRBV11-2 | CASSSTTGYNSPLHF
TRBJ1-1 | TRBV7-9 | CASSLTTGQGDTEAFF
TRBJ2-4 | TRBV5-6 | CASSRVRGSDIQYF
TRBJ1-5 | TRBV7-2 | CASSWTGVDQPQHF
TRBJ1-2 | TRBV6-4 | CASRPGQGLGGYTF
TRBJ2-7 | TRBV28 | CASSFSGNYEQYF
TRBJ1-5 | TRBV28 | CASSLIGPNQPQHF
TRBJ2-2 | TRBV5-1 | CASSAGLPGPGELFF
TRBJ1-2 | TRBV14 | CASSPQGYGATF
TRBJ2-3 | TRBV30 | CAGTGGTDTQYF
TRBJ1-2 | TRBV19 | CASSIRDRGNYGYTF
TRBJ2-2 | TRBV19 | CASSRDGRFNTGELFF
TRBJ1-4 | TRBV7-9 | CASSHQGGEKLFF
TRBJ1-2 | TRBV19 | CASSSRDRGNYDYTF